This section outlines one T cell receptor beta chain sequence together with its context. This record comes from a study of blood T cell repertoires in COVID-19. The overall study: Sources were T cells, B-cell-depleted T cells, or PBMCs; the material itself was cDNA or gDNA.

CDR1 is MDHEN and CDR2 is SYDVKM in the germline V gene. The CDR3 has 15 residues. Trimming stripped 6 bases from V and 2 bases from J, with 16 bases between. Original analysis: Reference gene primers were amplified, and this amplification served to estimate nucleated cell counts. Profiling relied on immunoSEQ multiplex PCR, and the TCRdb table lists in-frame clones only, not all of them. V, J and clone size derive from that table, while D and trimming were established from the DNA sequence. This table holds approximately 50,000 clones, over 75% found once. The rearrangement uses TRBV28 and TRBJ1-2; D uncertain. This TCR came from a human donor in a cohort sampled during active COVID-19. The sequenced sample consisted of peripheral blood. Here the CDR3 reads CASRSPGPSNYGYTF. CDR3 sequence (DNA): TGTGCCAGCAGGTCACCGGGTCCCTCAAACTATGGCTACACCTTC.